One TCR beta chain is described in this entry. This sample's time point: pretreatment peripheral blood. The data belong to a study of PD-L1 blockade in urothelial cancer. V shed 2 bases, J shed 1 base, and the junction held 6 bases outside the gene matches. CDR3 size: 16 residues. The germline gives CDR1 MGHRA, CDR2 YSYEKL. The assay was immunoSEQ multiplex PCR, and TCRdb's table has in-frame clones only and misses some. The sample lists 60,000 to 70,000 clones; 65% to 90% were seen once. The sequences come from PBMCs, collected around atezolizumab (anti-PD-L1) treatment. The clonotype was recovered from a man between 65 and 85 years old with urothelial cancer. The chain couples TRBV4-1 to TRBJ2-5; 8 bases line up with TRBD2. CDR3 DNA sequence: TGCGCCAGCAGCCAAAATAGCGGGGCCTTCCAAGAGACCCAGTACTTC. As protein: CASSQNSGAFQETQYF.